Shown below are 27 T cell receptor beta chains from a single sample sequenced in a study of blood T cell repertoires in COVID-19. Assay: immunoSEQ multiplex PCR; the TCRdb copy retains only in-frame clones and omits some. The sample yields some 74,000 clones, 80% seen once. The sample consisted of peripheral blood. These receptors were taken from a human donor in a cohort sampled during active COVID-19.

This chain links TRBV6-2 or TRBV6-3 with TRBJ1-5; TRBD1 matches 8 bases. CDR1 MNHEY and CDR2 SVGEGT come from the germline V gene. J gave up 1 base and V 2 bases, and 1 base lay outside the gene matches. The CDR3 runs to 15 residues. The CDR3 DNA reads as TGTGCCAGCAGTTACGCAGGGGGCAGCAATCAGCCCCAGCATTTT. It encodes CASSYAGGSNQPQHF.

The V call is TRBV5-8, the J call TRBJ2-5, with TRBD2 identical over 8 bases. Germline-derived CDR1 and CDR2 are SGHTS and YDEGEE. There are 15 residues in the CDR3. V lost 2 bases and J lost 0; bases outside the gene matches: 3. For the CDR3, the DNA is TGTGCCAGCAGCTTAACGGGAGGGTACCAAGAGACCCAGTACTTC. Its protein is CASSLTGGYQETQYF.

The genes are TRBV27 and TRBJ2-5; D is perhaps TRBD2 (6 bases). Trimming removed 6 bases at V and 7 bases at J, with 9 bases between. In germline, CDR1 is MNHEY, CDR2 SMNVEV (reference sequence). The CDR3 spans 11 residues. CDR3 amino acids: CASSPGGTQYF. The CDR3 region has the DNA TGTGCCAGCAGCCCCGGGGGGACCCAGTACTTC.

The rearrangement links TRBV30 to TRBJ2-7; 7 bases match TRBD1. Germline CDR1 and CDR2: GTSNPN and SVGIG (reference sequence). V shed 3 bases and J 2 bases; nucleotides not matched to a gene: 4. This CDR3 comprises 13 residues. CDR3 coding DNA: TGTGCCTGGAGGATAGGGACAGCCTACGAGCAGTACTTC. This translates into CAWRIGTAYEQYF.

This sequence joins TRBV24-1 and TRBJ2-3; no clear D gene. The CDR3 spans 13 residues. Trimming removed 5 bases from V and 2 bases from J, with 7 bases in between. CDR1 KGHDR and CDR2 SFDVKD come from the germline V gene. CDR3 protein: CATSGTYTDTQYF. The CDR3 DNA reads as TGTGCCACCAGTGGAACTTACACAGATACGCAGTATTTT.

This chain joins TRBV5-5 and TRBJ1-6, with TRBD1 matching 8 bases. Per the germline V gene, CDR1 is SGHKS and CDR2 is YYEKEE (reference sequence). The CDR3 is made up of 15 amino acids. V shed 4 bases and J 8 bases; nucleotides not matched to a gene: 8. The CDR3 DNA sequence: TGTGCCAGCAGCGTGACAGGGGAGGCTTATTCACCCCTCCACTTT. As protein: CASSVTGEAYSPLHF. The entire variable domain, with the rest obtained from reference TRBV5-5 and TRBJ1-6, is as follows: DAGVTQSPTHLIKTRGQQVTLRCSPISGHKSVSWYQQVLGQGPQFIFQYYEKEERGRGNFPDRFSARQFPNYSSELNVNALLLGDSALYLCASSVTGEAYSPLHFGNGTRLTVT.

This chain joins TRBV19 and TRBJ1-4; possibly TRBD1 for D (6 bases). Germline V gene data show CDR1 as LNHDA and CDR2 as SQIVND (reference sequence). Trimming shortened V by 4 bases and J by 4 bases, and 13 bases separated the two germline ends. The CDR3 loop spans 15 amino acids. CDR3 sequence reads: CASSTRGARNEKLFF. In DNA form, the CDR3 reads TGTGCCAGTAGTACCCGGGGGGCGCGTAATGAAAAACTGTTTTTT. Drawing the rest from reference TRBV19 and TRBJ1-4, the complete variable domain is DGGITQSPKYLFRKEGQNVTLSCEQNLNHDAMYWYRQDPGQGLRLIYYSQIVNDFQKGDIAEGYSVSREKKESFPLTVTSAQKNPTAFYLCASSTRGARNEKLFFGSGTQLSVL.

The chain is built from TRBV28 and TRBJ2-5; maybe TRBD2 (7 bases). The V gene lost 5 bases and the J gene lost 5 bases, with 15 bases spanning the gap. The CDR3 covers 14 residues. Germline V CDR1 and CDR2: MDHEN, SYDVKM. The CDR3 reads CASSPSGGLETQYF. As DNA, the CDR3 is TGTGCCAGCAGTCCCTCCGGGGGGCTGGAGACCCAGTACTTC.

The chain has TRBV19 and TRBJ1-2; TRBD1 is a possible D gene (6 bases). This CDR3 has 15 amino acids. Germline lookup yields CDR1 LNHDA and CDR2 SQIVND (reference sequence). The ends were cut back, 5 bases at V and 6 bases at J, with 19 bases in the middle. The CDR3 spells CASSHPGGARDGYTF. The CDR3 DNA follows: TGTGCCAGTAGTCACCCGGGGGGCGCGAGGGATGGCTACACCTTC. Combining the CDR3 with reference TRBV19 and TRBJ1-2 gives the whole variable domain DGGITQSPKYLFRKEGQNVTLSCEQNLNHDAMYWYRQDPGQGLRLIYYSQIVNDFQKGDIAEGYSVSREKKESFPLTVTSAQKNPTAFYLCASSHPGGARDGYTFGSGTRLTVV.

V and J are TRBV6-5 and TRBJ2-1, with a weak D call TRBD2 (5 bases). The CDR3 runs 14 residues. In germline, CDR1 is MNHEY, CDR2 SVGAGI. Trimming took off 4 bases at V and 5 bases at J, with 12 bases between the two ends. The CDR3: CASSFRGTHNEQFF. The CDR3 region has the DNA TGTGCCAGCAGTTTCCGGGGTACCCACAATGAGCAGTTCTTC.

The chain combines TRBV10-2 with TRBJ1-1, with 10 bases matching TRBD1. Trimming removed 6 bases from V and 5 bases from J; junction bases left unmatched: 9. Germline V gene data show CDR1 as WSHSY and CDR2 as SAAADI. The CDR3 runs to 15 residues. The CDR3 loop reads CASREGTGVGTEAFF. CDR3 nucleotides: TGCGCCAGCAGGGAGGGGACAGGGGTTGGAACTGAAGCTTTCTTT.

V and J are TRBV2 and TRBJ2-1; D is undetermined. The CDR3 totals 13 residues. CDR1 is SNHLY, CDR2 FYNNEI, per germline. Trimming cost V 2 bases and J 6 bases, with 8 bases left between them. The CDR3 protein is CASSEWAANEQFF. Written as DNA, the CDR3 is TGTGCCAGCAGTGAATGGGCTGCCAATGAGCAGTTCTTC.

The chain employs TRBV19 and TRBJ2-1, with D maybe TRBD1 (5 bases). V shed 3 bases and J shed 9 bases, with 9 bases lying between them. CDR1 and CDR2 (germline): LNHDA, SQIVND (reference sequence). CDR3 length: 12 residues. This CDR3 is CASSMQGFEQFF. The CDR3 bases are TGTGCCAGTAGTATGCAGGGTTTTGAGCAGTTCTTC.

The V and J genes are TRBV18 and TRBJ1-1; 9 nucleotides line up with TRBD1. The CDR3 is 14 residues long. Trimming took 3 bases from V and 4 from J; bases not matched to a gene: 3. From germline, CDR1 is KGHSH and CDR2 LQKENI. The CDR3 bases are TGTGCCAGCTCACCCGACAGGGGGTCCACTGAAGCTTTCTTT. Encoded protein: CASSPDRGSTEAFF.

The rearrangement links TRBV3-1 (or the pseudogene TRBV3-2) to TRBJ1-1; D not certain. V was pared by 5 bases and J by 1 base, with 11 bases between. This CDR3 has 14 amino acids. Germline-derived CDR1 and CDR2 are LGHDT and YNNKEL (reference sequence). CDR3 sequence: CASSEGSENTEAFF. The CDR3, as DNA: TGTGCCAGCAGCGAAGGGTCAGAGAACACTGAAGCTTTCTTT.

The CDR3, as DNA: TGTGCCAGCAGCTTTCAGGAATCCTACGAGCAGTACTTC. It yields the protein CASSFQESYEQYF. V gene TRBV7-9 combines with J gene TRBJ2-7; no reliable D call. The CDR3 runs 13 residues. The germline V and J ends were trimmed by 3 bases and 1 base, with 7 bases remaining between them. The V gene's germline CDR1 is SEHNR and CDR2 FQNEAQ (reference sequence).

The chain recombines TRBV27 with TRBJ2-1; TRBD2 might be the D (7 bases). The CDR3 totals 14 residues. Germline values: CDR1 MNHEY, CDR2 SMNVEV (reference sequence). With 8 bases removed from V and 7 bases from J, the gap between germline ends came to 18 bases. The DNA for the CDR3 is TGTGCCAGCGGAAGGGGGGGGGCTGGTAATGAGCAGTTCTTC. It translates to CASGRGGAGNEQFF.

This clone showed up just a few times. The chain links TRBV7-8 to TRBJ2-7; D possibly corresponds to TRBD1 (5 bases). The CDR3 is made up of 13 amino acids. With 5 bases removed from V and 3 bases from J, the gap between germline ends came to 11 bases. Germline V gene sequence: CDR1 SGHVS, CDR2 FQNEAQ. CDR3 coding DNA: TGTGCCAGCAGCCTCGGACAAGACTACGAGCAGTACTTC. Protein: CASSLGQDYEQYF.

The gene calls are TRBV18 and TRBJ1-1; the match to TRBD1 covers 8 bases. The V gene end was trimmed by 1 base and the J gene end by 5 bases; junction bases not matched to a gene: 3. The CDR3 sequence is 14 residues long. CDR1 KGHSH and CDR2 LQKENI come from the germline V gene. The CDR3 region has the DNA TGTGCCAGCTCACCACGGACAGGGATGACTGAAGCTTTCTTT. It specifies CASSPRTGMTEAFF.

V and J are TRBV7-6 and TRBJ2-1; unclear D gene. Germline V gene data show CDR1 as SGHVS and CDR2 as FNYEAQ. The CDR3 sequence is 15 residues long. The germline V and J ends were trimmed by 1 base and 0 bases, with 7 bases remaining between them. DNA for the CDR3: TGTGCCAGCAGCTTAGTGCGGAGCTCCTACAATGAGCAGTTCTTC. Protein: CASSLVRSSYNEQFF.

The V and J genes are TRBV9 and TRBJ2-3, with D tentatively TRBD1 (7 bases). CDR1 and CDR2 from the germline V gene are SGDLS and YYNGEE. The ends were cut back, 2 bases at V and 4 bases at J, with 14 bases in the middle. CDR3 length: 15 amino acids. CDR3 in DNA: TGTGCCAGCAGCGTCAGACTAGGGGGCCCAGATACGCAGTATTTT. It is translated as CASSVRLGGPDTQYF.

J is TRBJ2-2 and V is TRBV24-1, with a possible D match to TRBD1 (6 bases). There are 13 residues in the CDR3. The germline gives CDR1 KGHDR, CDR2 SFDVKD. In DNA, the CDR3 is TGTGCTTCATCCCAGGGGATTCCCGGGGAGCTGTTTTTT. It specifies CASSQGIPGELFF.

This rearrangement joins TRBV7-9 to TRBJ1-1; tentative D call: TRBD1 (5 bases). Per germline, CDR1 SEHNR and CDR2 FQNEAQ (reference sequence). CDR3 length: 13 amino acids. Trimming removed 6 bases at V and 6 bases at J, with 14 bases between. CDR3 bases: TGTGCCAGCAGGGGGCCGGTTGTATCTGAAGCTTTCTTT. This translates into CASRGPVVSEAFF.

The chain has TRBV5-1 and TRBJ1-2; D may be TRBD1 (6 bases). Germline assignment: CDR1 SGHRS and CDR2 YFSETQ. Trimming took off 0 bases at V and 1 base at J, with 16 bases between the two ends. The CDR3 totals 17 residues. The CDR3 protein is CASSLAPGGGRNYGYTF. Here the CDR3 DNA reads TGCGCCAGCAGCTTGGCCCCTGGGGGCGGGCGTAACTATGGCTACACCTTC.

The chain is built from TRBV6-5 and TRBJ1-6; 8 nucleotides agree with TRBD1. The CDR3 loop spans 14 amino acids. Unmatched junction bases numbered 4, after V lost 6 bases and J lost 6 bases. CDR1 is MNHEY and CDR2 is SVGAGI in the germline V gene. The chain's CDR3 is CASSYRGGNSPLHF. CDR3 DNA sequence: TGTGCCAGCAGCTACAGGGGGGGTAATTCACCCCTCCACTTT.

The gene calls are TRBV6-5 and TRBJ1-4; D not resolved. The CDR3 contains 13 residues. From germline, CDR1 is MNHEY and CDR2 SVGAGI. Trimming pared 6 bases from V and 3 bases from J, leaving 8 bases between. The CDR3 is CASSREANEKLFF. The CDR3 bases are TGTGCCAGCAGCCGTGAGGCTAATGAAAAACTGTTTTTT.

The J gene is TRBJ2-1, the V gene TRBV6-6, with 11 bases fitting TRBD1. This CDR3 contains 15 residues. Germline V lookup: CDR1 MNHNY, CDR2 SVGAGI (reference sequence). V shed 4 bases, J shed 3 bases, and the junction held 2 bases outside the gene matches. CDR3 sequence (DNA): TGTGCCAGCAGTTTGGGACAGGGGGACTACAATGAGCAGTTCTTC. Amino acids: CASSLGQGDYNEQFF.